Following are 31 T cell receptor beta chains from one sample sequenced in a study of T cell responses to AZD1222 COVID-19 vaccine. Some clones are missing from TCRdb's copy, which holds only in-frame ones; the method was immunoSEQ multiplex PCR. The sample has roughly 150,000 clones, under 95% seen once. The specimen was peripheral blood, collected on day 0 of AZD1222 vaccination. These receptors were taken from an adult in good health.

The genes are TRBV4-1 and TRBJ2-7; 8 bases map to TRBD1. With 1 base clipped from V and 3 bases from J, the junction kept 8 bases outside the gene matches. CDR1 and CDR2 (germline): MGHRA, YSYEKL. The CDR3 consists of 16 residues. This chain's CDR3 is CASSQAPGQASYEQYF. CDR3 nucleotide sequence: TGCGCCAGCAGCCAAGCGCCGGGACAGGCGAGCTACGAGCAGTACTTC.

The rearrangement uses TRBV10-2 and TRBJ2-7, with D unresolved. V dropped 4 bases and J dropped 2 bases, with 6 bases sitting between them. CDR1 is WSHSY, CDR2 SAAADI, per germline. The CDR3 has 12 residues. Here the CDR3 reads CASSGFTYEQYF. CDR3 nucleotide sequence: TGCGCCAGCAGTGGCTTCACCTACGAGCAGTACTTC.

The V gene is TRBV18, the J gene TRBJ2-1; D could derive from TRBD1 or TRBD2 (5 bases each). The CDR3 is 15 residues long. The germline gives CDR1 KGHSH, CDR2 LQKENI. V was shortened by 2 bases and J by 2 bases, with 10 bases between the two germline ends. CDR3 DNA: TGTGCCAGCTCACCAGCCGAGGGGACCTACAATGAGCAGTTCTTC. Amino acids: CASSPAEGTYNEQFF.

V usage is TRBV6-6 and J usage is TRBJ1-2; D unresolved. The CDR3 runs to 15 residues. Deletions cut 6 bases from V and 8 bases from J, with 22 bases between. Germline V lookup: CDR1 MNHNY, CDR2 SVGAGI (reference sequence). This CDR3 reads CASSLMRGALGGYTF. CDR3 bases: TGTGCCAGCAGCCTTATGCGGGGAGCGTTAGGAGGCTACACCTTC.

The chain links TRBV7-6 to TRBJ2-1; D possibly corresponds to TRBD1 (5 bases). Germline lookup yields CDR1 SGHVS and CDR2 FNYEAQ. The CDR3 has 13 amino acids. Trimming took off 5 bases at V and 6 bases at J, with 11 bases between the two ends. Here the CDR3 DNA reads TGTGCCAGCAGCGGACACACGATCAATGAGCAGTTCTTC. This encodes CASSGHTINEQFF.

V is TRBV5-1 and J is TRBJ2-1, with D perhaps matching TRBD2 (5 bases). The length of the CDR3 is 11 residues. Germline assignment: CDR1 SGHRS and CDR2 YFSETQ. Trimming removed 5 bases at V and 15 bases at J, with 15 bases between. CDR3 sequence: CASRGDKIAFF. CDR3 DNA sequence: TGCGCCAGCAGGGGAGACAAGATTGCGTTCTTC.

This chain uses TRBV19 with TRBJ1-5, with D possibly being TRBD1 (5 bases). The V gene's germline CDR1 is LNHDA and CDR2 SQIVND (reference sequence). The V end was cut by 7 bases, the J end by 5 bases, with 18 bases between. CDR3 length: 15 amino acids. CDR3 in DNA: TGTGCCAGTACCTACAGGACATTCCCCCATCAGCCCCAGCATTTT. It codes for CASTYRTFPHQPQHF.

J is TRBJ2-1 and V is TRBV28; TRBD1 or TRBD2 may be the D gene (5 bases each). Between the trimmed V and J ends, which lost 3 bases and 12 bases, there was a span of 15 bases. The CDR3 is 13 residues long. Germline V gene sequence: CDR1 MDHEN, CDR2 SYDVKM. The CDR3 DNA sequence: TGTGCCAGCAGTTTCGGGGTGGGGGTTCGGCAGTTCTTC. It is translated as CASSFGVGVRQFF.

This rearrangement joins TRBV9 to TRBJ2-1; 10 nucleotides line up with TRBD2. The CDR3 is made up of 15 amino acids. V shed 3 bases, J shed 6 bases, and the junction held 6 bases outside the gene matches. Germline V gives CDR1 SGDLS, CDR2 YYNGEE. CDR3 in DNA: TGTGCCAGCAGCGGGAGGAGCGGGAGGGCCAATGAGCAGTTCTTC. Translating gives CASSGRSGRANEQFF.

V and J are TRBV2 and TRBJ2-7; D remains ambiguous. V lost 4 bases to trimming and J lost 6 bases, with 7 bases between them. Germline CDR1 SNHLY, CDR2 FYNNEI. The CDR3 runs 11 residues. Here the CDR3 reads CASSGRVEQYF. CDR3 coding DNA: TGTGCCAGCAGTGGGCGCGTCGAGCAGTACTTC. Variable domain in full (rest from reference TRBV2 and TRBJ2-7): EPEVTQTPSHQVTQMGQEVILRCVPISNHLYFYWYRQILGQKVEFLVSFYNNEISEKSEIFDDQFSVERPDGSNFTLKIRSTKLEDSAMYFCASSGRVEQYFGPGTRLTVT.

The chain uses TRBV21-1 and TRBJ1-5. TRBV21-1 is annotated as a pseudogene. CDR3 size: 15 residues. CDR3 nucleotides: TGTGCCAGCAGCAAAGATCCGGGGTGCAATCAGCCCCAGCATTTT. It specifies CASSKDPGCNQPQHF.

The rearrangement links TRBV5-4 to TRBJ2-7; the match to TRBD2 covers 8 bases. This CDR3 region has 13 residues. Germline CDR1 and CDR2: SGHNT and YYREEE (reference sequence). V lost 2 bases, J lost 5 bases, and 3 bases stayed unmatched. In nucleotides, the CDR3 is TGTGCCAGCAGCTTAAGCGGGAGTGACGAGCAGTACTTC. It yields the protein CASSLSGSDEQYF.

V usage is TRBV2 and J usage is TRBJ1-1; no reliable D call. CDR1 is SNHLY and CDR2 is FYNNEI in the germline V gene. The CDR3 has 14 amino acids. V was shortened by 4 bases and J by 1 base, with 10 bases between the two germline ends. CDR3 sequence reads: CASSGANRNTEAFF. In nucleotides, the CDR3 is TGTGCCAGCAGTGGGGCTAACAGGAACACTGAAGCTTTCTTT.

The CDR3 spells CASSRTSGSEQYF. Written as DNA, the CDR3 is TGTGCCAGCTCCCGGACTAGCGGGAGCGAGCAGTACTTC. The V call is TRBV28, the J call TRBJ2-7; 13 bases match TRBD2. Per germline, CDR1 MDHEN and CDR2 SYDVKM. The CDR3 contains 13 residues. V was pared by 8 bases and J by 6 bases, with 4 bases of the junction left unmatched.

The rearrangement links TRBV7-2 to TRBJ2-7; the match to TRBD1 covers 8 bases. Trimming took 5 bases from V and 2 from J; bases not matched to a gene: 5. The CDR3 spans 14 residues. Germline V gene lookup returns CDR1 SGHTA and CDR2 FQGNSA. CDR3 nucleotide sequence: TGTGCCAGCAGCACCTCGGACAGGGCCTACGAGCAGTACTTC. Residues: CASSTSDRAYEQYF. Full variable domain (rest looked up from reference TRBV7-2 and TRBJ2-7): GAGVSQSPSNKVTEKGKDVELRCDPISGHTALYWYRQSLGQGLEFLIYFQGNSAPDKSGLPSDRFSAERTGGSVSTLTIQRTQQEDSAVYLCASSTSDRAYEQYFGPGTRLTVT.

The CDR3 DNA reads as TGTGCCAGCTCACCAGGGACAGGGATTACCGGGGAGCTGTTTTTT. It specifies CASSPGTGITGELFF. The chain employs TRBV18 and TRBJ2-2, with 9 bases lining up with TRBD1. Germline trimming cut 2 bases from V and 5 bases from J; bases unmatched to any gene: 3. CDR3 length equals 15 residues. Per the germline V gene, CDR1 is KGHSH and CDR2 is LQKENI.

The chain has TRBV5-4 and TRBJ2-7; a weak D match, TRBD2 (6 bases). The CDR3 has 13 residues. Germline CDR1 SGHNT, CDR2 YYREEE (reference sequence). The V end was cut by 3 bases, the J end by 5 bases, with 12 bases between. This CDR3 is CASSYGTWDEQYF. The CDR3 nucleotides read TGTGCCAGCAGCTACGGGACTTGGGACGAGCAGTACTTC. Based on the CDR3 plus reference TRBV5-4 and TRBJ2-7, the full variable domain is ETGVTQSPTHLIKTRGQQVTLRCSSQSGHNTVSWYQQALGQGPQFIFQYYREEENGRGNFPPRFSGLQFPNYSSELNVNALELDDSALYLCASSYGTWDEQYFGPGTRLTVT.

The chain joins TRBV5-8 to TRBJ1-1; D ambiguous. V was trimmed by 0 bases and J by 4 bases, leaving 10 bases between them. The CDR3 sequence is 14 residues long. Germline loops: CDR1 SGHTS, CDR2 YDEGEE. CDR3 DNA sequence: TGTGCCAGCAGCTTGGCCATCGTGAGCACTGAAGCTTTCTTT. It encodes CASSLAIVSTEAFF.

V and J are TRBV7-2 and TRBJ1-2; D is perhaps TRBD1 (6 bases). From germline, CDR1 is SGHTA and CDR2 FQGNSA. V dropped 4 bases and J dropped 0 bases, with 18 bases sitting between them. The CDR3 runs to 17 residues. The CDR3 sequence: CASSSSLGQHTNYGYTF. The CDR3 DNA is TGTGCCAGCAGCTCGTCCCTGGGACAACATACTAACTATGGCTACACCTTC.

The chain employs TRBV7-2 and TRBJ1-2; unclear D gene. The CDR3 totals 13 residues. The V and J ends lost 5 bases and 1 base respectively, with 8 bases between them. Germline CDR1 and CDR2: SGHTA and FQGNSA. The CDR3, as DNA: TGTGCCAGCAGCATGAAGATTAACTATGGCTACACCTTC. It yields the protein CASSMKINYGYTF.

In DNA, the CDR3 is TGTGCCAGCAGCTTGGCGGGACGCGCAACTAATGAAAAACTGTTTTTT. Translated: CASSLAGRATNEKLFF. The gene calls are TRBV7-2 and TRBJ1-4; perhaps TRBD1 as D (5 bases). The CDR3 runs 16 residues. Per germline, CDR1 SGHTA and CDR2 FQGNSA. V was shortened by 3 bases and J by 0 bases, with 11 bases between the two germline ends. The full variable domain, its missing parts supplied by reference TRBV7-2 and TRBJ1-4, is GAGVSQSPSNKVTEKGKDVELRCDPISGHTALYWYRQSLGQGLEFLIYFQGNSAPDKSGLPSDRFSAERTGGSVSTLTIQRTQQEDSAVYLCASSLAGRATNEKLFFGSGTQLSVL.

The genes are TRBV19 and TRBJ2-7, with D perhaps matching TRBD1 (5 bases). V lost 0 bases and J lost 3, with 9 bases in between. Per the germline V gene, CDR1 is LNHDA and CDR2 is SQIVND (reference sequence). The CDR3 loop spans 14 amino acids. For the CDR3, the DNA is TGTGCCAGTAGTATAGATGGGGCGCTCTACGAGCAGTACTTC. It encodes CASSIDGALYEQYF.

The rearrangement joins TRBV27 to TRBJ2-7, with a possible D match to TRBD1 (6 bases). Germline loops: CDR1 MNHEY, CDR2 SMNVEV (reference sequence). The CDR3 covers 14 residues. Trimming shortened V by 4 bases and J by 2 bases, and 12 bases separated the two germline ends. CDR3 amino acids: CASSSLDRPYEQYF. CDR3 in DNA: TGTGCCAGCAGTTCCCTCGACAGGCCCTACGAGCAGTACTTC.

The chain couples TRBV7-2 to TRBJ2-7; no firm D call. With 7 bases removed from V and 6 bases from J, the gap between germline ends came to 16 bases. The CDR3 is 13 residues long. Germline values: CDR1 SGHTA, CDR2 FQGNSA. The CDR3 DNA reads TGTGCCAGCACCGACCCCCGAGGACGCGAGCAGTACTTC. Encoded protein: CASTDPRGREQYF. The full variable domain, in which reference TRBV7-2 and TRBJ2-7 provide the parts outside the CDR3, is GAGVSQSPSNKVTEKGKDVELRCDPISGHTALYWYRQSLGQGLEFLIYFQGNSAPDKSGLPSDRFSAERTGGSVSTLTIQRTQQEDSAVYLCASTDPRGREQYFGPGTRLTVT.

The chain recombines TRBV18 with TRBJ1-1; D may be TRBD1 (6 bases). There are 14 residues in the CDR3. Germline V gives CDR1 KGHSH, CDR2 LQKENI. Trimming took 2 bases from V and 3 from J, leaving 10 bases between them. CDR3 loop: CASSPTGLDTEAFF. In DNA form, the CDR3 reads TGTGCCAGCTCACCAACAGGGCTTGACACTGAAGCTTTCTTT.

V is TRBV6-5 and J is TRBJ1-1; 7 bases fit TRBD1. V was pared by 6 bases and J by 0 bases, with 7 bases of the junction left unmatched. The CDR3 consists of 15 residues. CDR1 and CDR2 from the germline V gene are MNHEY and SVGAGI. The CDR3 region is CASRRLGQVNTEAFF. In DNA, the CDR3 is TGTGCCAGCAGACGCCTAGGACAGGTGAACACTGAAGCTTTCTTT.

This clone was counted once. CDR3 coding DNA: TGTGCCAGTAGTATGTTACTAGCCGAGGGCAATGAGCAGTTCTTC. Its translation is CASSMLLAEGNEQFF. This chain links TRBV19 with TRBJ2-1, with a weak D call TRBD2 (6 bases). Trimming shortened V by 3 bases and J by 6 bases, and 15 bases separated the two germline ends. The CDR3 extends over 15 amino acids. Germline V gives CDR1 LNHDA, CDR2 SQIVND (reference sequence).

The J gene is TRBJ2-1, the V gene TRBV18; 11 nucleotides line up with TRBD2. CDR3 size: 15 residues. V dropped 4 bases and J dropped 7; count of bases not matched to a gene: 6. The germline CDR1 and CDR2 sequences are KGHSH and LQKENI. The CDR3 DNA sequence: TGTGCCAGCTCACAAATAGCGGGAGGGAGAAATGAGCAGTTCTTC. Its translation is CASSQIAGGRNEQFF.

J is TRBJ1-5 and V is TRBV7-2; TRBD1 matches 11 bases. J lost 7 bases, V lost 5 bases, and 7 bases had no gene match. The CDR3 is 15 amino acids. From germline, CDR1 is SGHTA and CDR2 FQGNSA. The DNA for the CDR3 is TGTGCCAGCAGCCCCGGACAGGGGGCTGGGCAGCCCCAGCATTTT. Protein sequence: CASSPGQGAGQPQHF.

The CDR3 sequence: CATSDRGTRSYEQYF. DNA of the CDR3: TGTGCCACCAGCGACAGGGGTACCCGCTCCTACGAGCAGTACTTC. The chain couples TRBV24-1 to TRBJ2-7; 8 positions match TRBD1. CDR3 size: 15 residues. The trim removed 7 bases at V and 0 bases at J, leaving 7 bases unmatched. Germline CDR1 KGHDR, CDR2 SFDVKD.

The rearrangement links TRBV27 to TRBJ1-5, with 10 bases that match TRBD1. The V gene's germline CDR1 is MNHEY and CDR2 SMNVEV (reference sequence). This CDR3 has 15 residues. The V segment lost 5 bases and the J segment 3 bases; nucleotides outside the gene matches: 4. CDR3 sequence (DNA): TGTGCCAGCAGTCATGACAGGGGGCCCAATCAGCCCCAGCATTTT. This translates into CASSHDRGPNQPQHF.